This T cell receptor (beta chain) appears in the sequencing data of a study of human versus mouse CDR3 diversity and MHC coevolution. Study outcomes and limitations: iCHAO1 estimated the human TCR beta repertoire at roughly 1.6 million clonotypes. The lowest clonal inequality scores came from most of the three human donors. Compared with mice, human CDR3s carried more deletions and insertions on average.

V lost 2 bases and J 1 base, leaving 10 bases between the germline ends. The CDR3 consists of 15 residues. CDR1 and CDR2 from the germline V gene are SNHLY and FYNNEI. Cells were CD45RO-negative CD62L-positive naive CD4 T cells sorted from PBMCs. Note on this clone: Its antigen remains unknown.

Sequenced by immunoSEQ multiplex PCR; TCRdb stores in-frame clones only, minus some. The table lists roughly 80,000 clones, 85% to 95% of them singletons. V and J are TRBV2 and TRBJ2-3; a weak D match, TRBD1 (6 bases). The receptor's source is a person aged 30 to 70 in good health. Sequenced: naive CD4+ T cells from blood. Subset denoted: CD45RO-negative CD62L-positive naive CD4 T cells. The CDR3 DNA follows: TGTGCCAGCAGTGAACAGTCAGGGGGCACAGATACGCAGTATTTT. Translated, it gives CASSEQSGGTDTQYF. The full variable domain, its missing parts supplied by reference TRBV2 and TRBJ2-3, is EPEVTQTPSHQVTQMGQEVILRCVPISNHLYFYWYRQILGQKVEFLVSFYNNEISEKSEIFDDQFSVERPDGSNFTLKIRSTKLEDSAMYFCASSEQSGGTDTQYFGPGTRLTVL.